Below are 2 T cell receptor beta chains sequenced from a single sample in a study of blood T cell repertoires in COVID-19. The method was immunoSEQ multiplex PCR; TCRdb's version includes in-frame clones alone and lacks a portion of them. The data contain about 180,000 clones, roughly 77% of them seen just once; the ten biggest clones take up 6.5% to 7%. The sequenced sample was peripheral blood. These receptors all stem from a man aged 65 to 79 with active or convalescent COVID-19.

This sequence joins TRBV28 and TRBJ1-1; possible D gene TRBD1, 6 bases. CDR3 length: 12 residues. Germline V CDR1 and CDR2: MDHEN, SYDVKM. The V gene lost 2 bases and the J gene lost 10 bases, with 11 bases spanning the gap. The CDR3 DNA reads TGTGCCAGCAGTTTAGGCAGGGGTGCAGCTTTCTTT. Protein product: CASSLGRGAAFF. The whole variable domain, filled in from reference TRBV28 and TRBJ1-1, reads DVKVTQSSRYLVKRTGEKVFLECVQDMDHENMFWYRQDPGLGLRLIYFSYDVKMKEKGDIPEGYSVSREKKERFSLILESASTNQTSMYLCASSLGRGAAFFGQGTRLTVV.

The rearrangement uses TRBV9 and TRBJ2-6; no definite D call. Trimming shortened V by 4 bases and J by 0 bases, and 5 bases separated the two germline ends. CDR1 is SGDLS and CDR2 is YYNGEE in the germline V gene. There are 14 residues in the CDR3. The CDR3 region has the DNA TGTGCCAGCAGCTCCTACTCTGGGGCCAACGTCCTGACTTTC. Protein: CASSSYSGANVLTF.